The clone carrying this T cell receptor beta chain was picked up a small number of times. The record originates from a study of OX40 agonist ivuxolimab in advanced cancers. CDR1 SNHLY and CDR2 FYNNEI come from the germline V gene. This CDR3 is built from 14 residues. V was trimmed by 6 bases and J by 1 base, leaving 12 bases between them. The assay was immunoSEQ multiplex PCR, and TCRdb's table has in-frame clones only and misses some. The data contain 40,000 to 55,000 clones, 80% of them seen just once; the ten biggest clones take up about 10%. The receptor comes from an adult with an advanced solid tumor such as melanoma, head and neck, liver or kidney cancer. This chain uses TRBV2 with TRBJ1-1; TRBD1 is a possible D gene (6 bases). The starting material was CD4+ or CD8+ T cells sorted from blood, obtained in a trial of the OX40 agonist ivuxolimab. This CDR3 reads CASSLGQQNTEAFF. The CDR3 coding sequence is TGTGCCAGCAGCTTGGGACAACAGAACACTGAAGCTTTCTTT.